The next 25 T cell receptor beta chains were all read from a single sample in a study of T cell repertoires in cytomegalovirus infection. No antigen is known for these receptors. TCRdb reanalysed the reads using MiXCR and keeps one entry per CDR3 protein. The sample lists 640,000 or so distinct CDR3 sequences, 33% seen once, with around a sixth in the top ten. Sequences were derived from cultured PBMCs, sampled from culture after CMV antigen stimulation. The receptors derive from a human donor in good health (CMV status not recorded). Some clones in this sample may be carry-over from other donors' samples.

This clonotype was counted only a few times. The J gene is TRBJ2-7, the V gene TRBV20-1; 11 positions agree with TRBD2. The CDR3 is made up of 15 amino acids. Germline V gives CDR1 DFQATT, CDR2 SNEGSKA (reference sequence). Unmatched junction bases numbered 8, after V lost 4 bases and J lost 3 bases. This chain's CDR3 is CSATIAGTSGYEQYF. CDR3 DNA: TGCAGTGCTACCATCGCCGGGACTAGCGGCTACGAGCAGTACTTC.

In DNA form, the CDR3 reads TGTGCCAGCAGTGTAACCCAGGTTATGTCGGGCTACACCTTC. Protein sequence: CASSVTQVMSGYTF. The gene calls are TRBV2 and TRBJ1-2; no clear D. Between the trimmed V and J ends, which lost 4 bases and 8 bases, there was a span of 17 bases. This CDR3 comprises 14 residues. Germline assignment: CDR1 SNHLY and CDR2 FYNNEI.

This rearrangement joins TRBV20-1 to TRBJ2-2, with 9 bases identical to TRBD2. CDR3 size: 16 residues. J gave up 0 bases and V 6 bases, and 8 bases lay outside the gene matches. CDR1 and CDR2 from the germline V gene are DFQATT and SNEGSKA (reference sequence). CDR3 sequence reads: CSAGRTSDSNTGELFF. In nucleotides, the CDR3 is TGCAGTGCGGGGCGGACTAGCGATTCGAACACCGGGGAGCTGTTTTTT.

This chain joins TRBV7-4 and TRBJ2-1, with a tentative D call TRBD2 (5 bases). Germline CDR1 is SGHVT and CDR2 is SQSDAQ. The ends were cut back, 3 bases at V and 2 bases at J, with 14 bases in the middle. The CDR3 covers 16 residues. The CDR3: CASSFRRAATYNEQFF. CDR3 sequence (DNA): TGTGCCAGCAGCTTTCGGCGGGCCGCTACCTACAATGAGCAGTTCTTC.

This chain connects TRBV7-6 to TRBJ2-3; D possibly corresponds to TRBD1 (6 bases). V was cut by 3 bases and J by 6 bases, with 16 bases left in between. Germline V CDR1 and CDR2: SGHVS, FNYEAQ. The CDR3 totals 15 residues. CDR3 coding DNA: TGTGCCAGCAGCTTTAGACAGGCCGTCAGGGATACGCAGTATTTT. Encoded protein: CASSFRQAVRDTQYF.

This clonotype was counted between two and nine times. CDR3 region: CASSWSGTATGELFF. The CDR3 nucleotides are TGTGCCAGCAGTTGGTCCGGGACAGCAACCGGGGAGCTGTTTTTT. The chain uses TRBV28 and TRBJ2-2; 7 nucleotides match TRBD1. With 4 bases clipped from V and 5 bases from J, the junction kept 7 bases outside the gene matches. Germline V gives CDR1 MDHEN, CDR2 SYDVKM. There are 15 residues in the CDR3.

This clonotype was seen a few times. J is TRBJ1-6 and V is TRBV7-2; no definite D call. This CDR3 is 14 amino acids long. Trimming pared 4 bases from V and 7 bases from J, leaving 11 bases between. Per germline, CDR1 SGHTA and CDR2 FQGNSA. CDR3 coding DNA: TGTGCCAGCAGCTCGAGGACGGGAAATTCACCCCTCCACTTT. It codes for CASSSRTGNSPLHF.

DNA of the CDR3: TGTGCCAGCAGCAAAACGGGGGCGTCACGAGAGACCCAGTACTTC. It specifies CASSKTGASRETQYF. The chain uses TRBV7-2 and TRBJ2-5; D may correspond to TRBD1 or TRBD2 (6 bases each). Germline V lookup: CDR1 SGHTA, CDR2 FQGNSA. The length of the CDR3 is 15 residues. The ends were cut back, 5 bases at V and 4 bases at J, with 17 bases in the middle.

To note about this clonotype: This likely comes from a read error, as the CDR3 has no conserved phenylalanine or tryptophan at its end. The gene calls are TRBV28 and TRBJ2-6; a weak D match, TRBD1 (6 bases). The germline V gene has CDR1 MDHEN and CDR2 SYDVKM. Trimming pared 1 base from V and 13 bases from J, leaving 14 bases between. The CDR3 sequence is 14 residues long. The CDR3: CASSLSRTVSVLTL. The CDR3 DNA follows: TGTGCCAGCAGTTTATCCCGGACAGTATCAGTCCTGACTTTA.

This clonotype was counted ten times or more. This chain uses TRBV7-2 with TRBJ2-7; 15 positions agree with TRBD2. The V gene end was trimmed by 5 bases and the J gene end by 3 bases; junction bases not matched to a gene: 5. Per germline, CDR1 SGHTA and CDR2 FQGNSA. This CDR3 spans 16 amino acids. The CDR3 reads CASSTGLAGGFYEQYF. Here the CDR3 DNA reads TGTGCCAGCAGCACGGGACTAGCGGGGGGATTCTACGAGCAGTACTTC.

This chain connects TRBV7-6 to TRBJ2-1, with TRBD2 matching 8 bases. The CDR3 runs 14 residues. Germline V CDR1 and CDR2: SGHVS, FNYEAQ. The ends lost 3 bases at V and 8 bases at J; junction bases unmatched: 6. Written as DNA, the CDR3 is TGTGCCAGCAGCTTCCTCGGGAGGGGCGATGAGCAGTTCTTC. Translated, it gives CASSFLGRGDEQFF.

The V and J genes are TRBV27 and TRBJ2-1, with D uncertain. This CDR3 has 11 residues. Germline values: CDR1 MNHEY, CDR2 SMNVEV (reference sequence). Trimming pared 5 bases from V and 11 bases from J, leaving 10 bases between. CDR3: CASSLNSKQFF. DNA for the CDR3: TGTGCCAGCAGTCTTAACTCGAAGCAGTTCTTC.

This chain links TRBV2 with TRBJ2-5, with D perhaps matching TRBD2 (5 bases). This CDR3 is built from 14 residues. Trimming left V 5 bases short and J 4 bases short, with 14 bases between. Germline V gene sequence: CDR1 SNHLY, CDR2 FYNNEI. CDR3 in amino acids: CASSPSHRGETQYF. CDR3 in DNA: TGTGCCAGCAGTCCCAGCCACCGGGGAGAGACCCAGTACTTC.

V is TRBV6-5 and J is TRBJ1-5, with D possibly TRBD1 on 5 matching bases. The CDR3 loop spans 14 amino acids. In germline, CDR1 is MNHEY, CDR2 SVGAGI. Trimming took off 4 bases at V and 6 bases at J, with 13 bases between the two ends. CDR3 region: CASSSLAGTQPQHF. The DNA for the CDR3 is TGTGCCAGCAGTTCACTAGCGGGGACTCAGCCCCAGCATTTT.

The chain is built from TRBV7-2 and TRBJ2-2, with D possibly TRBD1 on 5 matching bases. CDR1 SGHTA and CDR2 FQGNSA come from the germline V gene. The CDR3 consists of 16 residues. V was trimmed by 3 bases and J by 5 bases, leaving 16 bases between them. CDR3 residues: CASSFRPGSFTGELFF. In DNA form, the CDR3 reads TGTGCCAGCAGCTTTAGGCCAGGGTCTTTTACCGGGGAGCTGTTTTTT.

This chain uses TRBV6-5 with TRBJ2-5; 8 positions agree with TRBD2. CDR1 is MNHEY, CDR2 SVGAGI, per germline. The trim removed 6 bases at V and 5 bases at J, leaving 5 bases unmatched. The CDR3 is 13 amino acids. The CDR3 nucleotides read TGTGCCAGCAGGATAGCGGGAAGGGAGACCCAGTACTTC. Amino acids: CASRIAGRETQYF.

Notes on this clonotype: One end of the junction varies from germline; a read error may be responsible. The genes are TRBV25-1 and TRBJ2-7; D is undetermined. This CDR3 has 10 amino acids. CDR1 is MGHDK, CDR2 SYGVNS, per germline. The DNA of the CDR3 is TGTGCCAGCAGTGCAGGCATCGTCGTCTTC. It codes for CASSAGIVVF.

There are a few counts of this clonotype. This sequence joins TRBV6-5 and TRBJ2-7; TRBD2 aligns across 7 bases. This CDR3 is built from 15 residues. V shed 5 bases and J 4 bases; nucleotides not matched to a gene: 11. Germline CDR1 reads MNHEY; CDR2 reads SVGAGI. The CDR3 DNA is TGTGCCAGCAGTAGACATGGCGGGAGTAAGTACGAGCAGTACTTC. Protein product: CASSRHGGSKYEQYF.

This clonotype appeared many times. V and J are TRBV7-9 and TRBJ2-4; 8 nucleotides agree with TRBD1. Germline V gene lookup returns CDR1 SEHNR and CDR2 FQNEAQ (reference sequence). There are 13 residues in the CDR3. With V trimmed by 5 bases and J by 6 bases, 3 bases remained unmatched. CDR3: CASSTGGRNIQYF. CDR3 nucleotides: TGTGCCAGCAGCACAGGGGGGAGAAACATTCAGTACTTC. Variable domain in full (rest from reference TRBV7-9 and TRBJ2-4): DTGVSQNPRHKITKRGQNVTFRCDPISEHNRLYWYRQTLGQGPEFLTYFQNEAQLEKSRLLSDRFSAERPKGSFSTLEIQRTEQGDSAMYLCASSTGGRNIQYFGAGTRLSVL.

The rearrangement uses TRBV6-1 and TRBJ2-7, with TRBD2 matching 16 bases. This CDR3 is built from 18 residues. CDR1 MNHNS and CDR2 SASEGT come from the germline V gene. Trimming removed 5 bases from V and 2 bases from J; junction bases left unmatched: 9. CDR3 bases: TGTGCCAGCAGTTCCGGGACTAGCGGGGGGGCTCTGGCCTACGAGCAGTACTTC. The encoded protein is CASSSGTSGGALAYEQYF.

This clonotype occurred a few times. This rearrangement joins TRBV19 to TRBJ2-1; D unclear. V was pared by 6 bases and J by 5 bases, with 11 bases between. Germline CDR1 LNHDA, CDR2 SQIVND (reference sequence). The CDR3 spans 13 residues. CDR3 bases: TGTGCCAGTAGCCCCCGACAACACAATGAGCAGTTCTTC. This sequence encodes CASSPRQHNEQFF.

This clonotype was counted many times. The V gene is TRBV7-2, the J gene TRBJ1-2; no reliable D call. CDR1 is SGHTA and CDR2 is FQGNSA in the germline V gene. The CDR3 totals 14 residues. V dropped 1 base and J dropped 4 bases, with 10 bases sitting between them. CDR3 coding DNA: TGTGCCAGCAGCTTAGTTTACCAGATCTATGGCTACACCTTC. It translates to CASSLVYQIYGYTF.

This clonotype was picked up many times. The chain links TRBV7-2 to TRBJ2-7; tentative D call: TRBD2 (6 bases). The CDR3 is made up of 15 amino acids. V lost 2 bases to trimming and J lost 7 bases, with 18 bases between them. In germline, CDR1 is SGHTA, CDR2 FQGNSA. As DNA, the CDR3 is TGTGCCAGCAGCTTATCCGTGGGGGTAGGAGGGGAGCAGTACTTC. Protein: CASSLSVGVGGEQYF.

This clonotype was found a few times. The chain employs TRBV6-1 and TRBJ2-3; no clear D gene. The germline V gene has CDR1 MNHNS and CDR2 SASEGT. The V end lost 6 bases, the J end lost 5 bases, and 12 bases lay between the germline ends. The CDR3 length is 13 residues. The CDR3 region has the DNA TGTGCCAGCAGCGAGATGGGCCTAGATACGCAGTATTTT. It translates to CASSEMGLDTQYF.

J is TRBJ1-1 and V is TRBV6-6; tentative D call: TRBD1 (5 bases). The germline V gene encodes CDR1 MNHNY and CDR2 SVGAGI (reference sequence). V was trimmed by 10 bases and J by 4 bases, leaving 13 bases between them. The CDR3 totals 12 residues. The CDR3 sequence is CATFGHGTEAFF. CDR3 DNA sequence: TGTGCCACCTTCGGACACGGCACTGAAGCTTTCTTT.